This T cell receptor beta chain was recorded in a study of T cells after yellow fever vaccination. Whole-study findings and limits: A weaker secondary response peaked on day 5, the primary on day 15. The booster response re-showed most primary clones: roughly 97% CD4, 88% CD8. Clonotypes found in both CD4 and CD8 compartments made up a small share.

Generation of TCR cDNA used 5'RACE template switching (which added a universal primer site and UMIs). TCRdb reprocessed the 5' RACE reads with MiXCR, giving one entry per CDR3 protein. The top ten hold roughly a quarter of the sample, which has hundreds of thousands of distinct CDR3 sequences, less than 4.5% seen once. This clonotype showed up many times. The target antigen is unknown. The CDR3 is 15 residues long. Germline CDR1 SGHRS, CDR2 YFSETQ. The ends lost 5 bases at V and 6 bases at J; junction bases unmatched: 5. The starting material was PBMCs, obtained on the day of the yellow fever booster vaccination. The TCR was taken from a young man who received the YFV17D yellow fever vaccine. The chain has TRBV5-1 and TRBJ2-2, with 12 bases matching TRBD1. The CDR3 bases are TGCGCCAGCAGGCCCGGGACAGGGGGCTCCGGGGAGCTGTTTTTT. Translated: CASRPGTGGSGELFF.